Included here is one T cell receptor beta chain sequence, with context. The antigen remains unidentified. Libraries were prepared by immunoSEQ multiplex PCR; TCRdb keeps only in-frame clonotypes and omits some of them. The data hold fewer than 150,000 clones, with nearly 95% observed a single time. The data were obtained in a study of T cell responses to AZD1222 COVID-19 vaccine. Overall study results and limits: Among vaccine-associated CD4 TCRs, coverage spanned spike, with dominance at 160-218 and 743-854. Spike-specific TCR breadth rose after two AZD1222 doses, and depth rose as well. White British donors predominated, females outnumbered males, and clonal diversity was possibly underestimated. At study baseline, merely roughly 6 AZD1222 recipients were seropositive.

The CDR3 consists of 16 residues. Germline V gives CDR1 SGHTA, CDR2 FQGNSA. Trimming removed 4 bases from V and 0 bases from J, with 12 bases in between. The chain has TRBV7-2 and TRBJ1-4; the D gene is possibly TRBD1 (5 bases). The material sequenced was peripheral blood, taken on day 0 of AZD1222 vaccination. This sequence was found in an adult in good health. For the CDR3, the DNA is TGTGCCAGCAGCTACAAGTGGGGGGCAACTAATGAAAAACTGTTTTTT. This codes for CASSYKWGATNEKLFF.